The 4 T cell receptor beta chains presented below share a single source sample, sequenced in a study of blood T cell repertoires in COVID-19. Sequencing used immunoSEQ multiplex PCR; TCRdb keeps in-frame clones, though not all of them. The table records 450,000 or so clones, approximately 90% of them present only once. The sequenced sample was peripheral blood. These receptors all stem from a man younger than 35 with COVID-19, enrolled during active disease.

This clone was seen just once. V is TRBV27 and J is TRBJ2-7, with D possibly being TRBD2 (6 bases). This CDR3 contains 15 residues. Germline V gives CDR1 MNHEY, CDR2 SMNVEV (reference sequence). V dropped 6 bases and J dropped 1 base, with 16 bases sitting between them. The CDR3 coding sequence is TGTGCCAGCAGCCGGGGGTGGCAGTATTCCTACGAGCAGTACTTC. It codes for CASSRGWQYSYEQYF.

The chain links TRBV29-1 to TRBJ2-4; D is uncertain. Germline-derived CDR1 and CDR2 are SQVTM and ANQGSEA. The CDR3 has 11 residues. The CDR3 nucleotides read TGCGGGTTCAGGTCCAAAAACATTCAGTACTTC. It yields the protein CGFRSKNIQYF.

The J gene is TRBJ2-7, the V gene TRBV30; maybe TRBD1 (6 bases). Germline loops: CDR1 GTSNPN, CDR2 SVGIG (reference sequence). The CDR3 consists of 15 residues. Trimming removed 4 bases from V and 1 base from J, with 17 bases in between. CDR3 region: CAWNLLGQSSYEQYF. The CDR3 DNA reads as TGTGCCTGGAACCTTCTCGGACAGTCTTCCTACGAGCAGTACTTC.

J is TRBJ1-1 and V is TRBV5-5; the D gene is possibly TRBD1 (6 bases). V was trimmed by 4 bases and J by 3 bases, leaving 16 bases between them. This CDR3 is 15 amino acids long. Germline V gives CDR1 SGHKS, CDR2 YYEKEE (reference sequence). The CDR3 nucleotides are TGTGCCAGCAGCCGGAACAGGGTGTCGGACACTGAAGCTTTCTTT. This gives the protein CASSRNRVSDTEAFF.